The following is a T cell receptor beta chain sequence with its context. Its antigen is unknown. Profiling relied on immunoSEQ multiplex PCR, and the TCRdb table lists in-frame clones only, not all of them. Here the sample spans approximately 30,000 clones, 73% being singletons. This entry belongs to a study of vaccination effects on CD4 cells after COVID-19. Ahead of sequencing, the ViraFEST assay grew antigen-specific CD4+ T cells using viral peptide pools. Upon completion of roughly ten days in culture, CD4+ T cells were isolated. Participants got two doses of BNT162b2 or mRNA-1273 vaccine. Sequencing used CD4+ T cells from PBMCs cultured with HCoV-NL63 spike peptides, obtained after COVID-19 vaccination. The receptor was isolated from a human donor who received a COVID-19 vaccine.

The CDR3, as DNA: TGTGCCAGCAGCCAAGATGCGGGGAGGTCCCAGACTAGCACAGATACGCAGTATTTT. Translation gives CASSQDAGRSQTSTDTQYF. This sequence joins TRBV4-2 and TRBJ2-3; tentatively, D is TRBD2 (6 bases). CDR1 LGHNA and CDR2 YNFKEQ come from the germline V gene. CDR3 length: 19 amino acids. V was trimmed by 0 bases and J by 0 bases, leaving 19 bases between them.